Each of the 20 T cell receptor beta chains below was sequenced from the same sample in a study of blood T cell repertoires in COVID-19. The repertoire was sequenced with immunoSEQ multiplex PCR; TCRdb's copy has only in-frame clones and lacks some. The table shows some 500,000 clones, with roughly 90% occurring only once. Sequencing was carried out using PBMCs or T cells enriched from blood (not recorded which). The receptors originated from a woman in her 40s who had recovered from COVID-19.

This chain links TRBV7-2 with TRBJ1-2; 7 bases line up with TRBD1. V was clipped by 7 bases and J by 4 bases; unmatched bases: 9. Per germline, CDR1 SGHTA and CDR2 FQGNSA. The CDR3 runs to 14 residues. CDR3 coding DNA: TGTGCCAGCAACGCGGTACAGGGGACCTATGGCTACACCTTC. It specifies CASNAVQGTYGYTF.

The chain employs TRBV10-3 and TRBJ1-2; 9 bases line up with TRBD1. Germline V CDR1 and CDR2: ENHRY, SYGVKD. Germline trimming cut 2 bases from V and 5 bases from J; bases unmatched to any gene: 6. The CDR3 is made up of 15 amino acids. The CDR3 loop reads CAISELAGTGYGYTF. The CDR3 DNA sequence: TGTGCCATCAGTGAGCTAGCCGGGACAGGGTATGGCTACACCTTC.

This sequence joins TRBV2 and TRBJ2-1, with TRBD1 as a possible D gene (6 bases). Germline values: CDR1 SNHLY, CDR2 FYNNEI. The CDR3 is 13 amino acids. V shed 4 bases and J shed 7 bases, with 11 bases lying between them. In nucleotides, the CDR3 is TGTGCCAGCAGTGCCCGGGACAATAATGAGCAGTTCTTC. Its protein is CASSARDNNEQFF.

This sequence joins TRBV3-1 (or the pseudogene TRBV3-2) and TRBJ2-7; 13 bases are a match to TRBD2. CDR3 size: 17 residues. Trimming cost V 4 bases and J 2 bases; bases outside gene matches: 8. Germline V lookup: CDR1 LGHDT, CDR2 YNNKEL (reference sequence). Written as DNA, the CDR3 is TGTGCCAGCAGCCTAGAGACTAGCGGGAGGAAGACCTACGAGCAGTACTTC. Amino acid sequence: CASSLETSGRKTYEQYF.

The chain joins TRBV20-1 to TRBJ2-7, with D possibly being TRBD1 (8 bases). Germline V CDR1 and CDR2: DFQATT, SNEGSKA (reference sequence). Trimming pared 3 bases from V and 4 bases from J, leaving 19 bases between. CDR3 length: 15 residues. CDR3 bases: TGCAGTGCTAGTCCTCCTGGACAGGGAGGGTACGAGCAGTACTTC. This codes for CSASPPGQGGYEQYF.

The V gene is TRBV7-2, the J gene TRBJ2-7; 8 nucleotides line up with TRBD1. The CDR3 is made up of 13 amino acids. After removal of 1 base from V and 6 bases from J, the junction contained 2 bases not matched to a gene. Germline V gene data show CDR1 as SGHTA and CDR2 as FQGNSA. The CDR3 coding sequence is TGTGCCAGCAGCTTAGAAACAGGGGGCGAGCAGTACTTC. It encodes CASSLETGGEQYF.

This chain connects TRBV7-9 to TRBJ2-3; D unclear. The CDR3 runs to 16 residues. Between the trimmed V and J ends, which lost 3 bases and 1 base, there was a span of 14 bases. Germline lookup yields CDR1 SEHNR and CDR2 FQNEAQ (reference sequence). The CDR3 bases are TGTGCCAGCAGCTTTCCCGCAGGTAGAGGCACAGATACGCAGTATTTT. It translates to CASSFPAGRGTDTQYF.

This clone was seen only a few times. The chain couples TRBV6-5 to TRBJ1-1; TRBD1 matches at 8 bases. Trimming removed 5 bases from V and 6 bases from J; junction bases left unmatched: 8. CDR3 length equals 14 residues. CDR1 is MNHEY and CDR2 is SVGAGI in the germline V gene. CDR3 sequence: CASSSRTGFPEAFF. The CDR3 DNA reads TGTGCCAGCAGTAGCCGGACAGGGTTTCCTGAAGCTTTCTTT.

The V and J genes are TRBV4-1 and TRBJ1-1, with D perhaps matching TRBD1 (5 bases). Per the germline V gene, CDR1 is MGHRA and CDR2 is YSYEKL. The CDR3 sequence is 14 residues long. The ends were cut back, 1 base at V and 1 base at J, with 7 bases in the middle. The chain's CDR3 is CASSQGQPNTEAFF. In DNA, the CDR3 is TGCGCCAGCAGCCAAGGACAGCCGAACACTGAAGCTTTCTTT.

This chain links TRBV29-1 with TRBJ1-2, with D perhaps TRBD1 (5 bases). Germline CDR1 reads SQVTM; CDR2 reads ANQGSEA. V lost 7 bases and J 1 base, leaving 16 bases between the germline ends. This CDR3 has 14 residues. The CDR3 sequence is CSAEDSNLNYGYTF. The CDR3 nucleotides read TGCAGCGCCGAAGACAGTAACCTTAACTATGGCTACACCTTC.

The CDR3 loop reads CASSLGGLGEKLFF. The CDR3 region has the DNA TGCGCCAGCAGCTTGGGGGGCCTGGGTGAAAAACTGTTTTTT. The genes are TRBV5-1 and TRBJ1-4; TRBD1 is a possible D gene (5 bases). The CDR3 is 14 amino acids. The germline CDR1 and CDR2 sequences are SGHRS and YFSETQ. The V end lost 0 bases, the J end lost 7 bases, and 10 bases lay between the germline ends.

The V gene is TRBV12-1, the J gene TRBJ2-4; TRBD2 was called by the table and not checked on the DNA. TRBV12-1 is a pseudogene locus. The CDR3 has 16 residues. The CDR3 region has the DNA TGTGCCAGCAGCCGTAGGCGAGCGTCGGGCAAAAACATTCAGTACTTC. It specifies CASSRRRASGKNIQYF.

This chain joins TRBV5-1 and TRBJ1-2; maybe TRBD1 (6 bases). CDR1 is SGHRS and CDR2 is YFSETQ in the germline V gene. CDR3 length equals 14 residues. Trimming stripped 4 bases from V and 8 bases from J, with 18 bases between. CDR3 bases: TGCGCCAGCAGCGGGGGCGCGGGGGCTTTCGGCTACACCTTC. Protein sequence: CASSGGAGAFGYTF.

This clone occurred once. V is TRBV18 and J is TRBJ1-1; D may be TRBD1 (6 bases). Germline V gives CDR1 KGHSH, CDR2 LQKENI. The CDR3 extends over 13 amino acids. Trimming left V 4 bases short and J 3 bases short, with 9 bases between. CDR3 sequence reads: CASSLRTDTEAFF. CDR3 DNA: TGTGCCAGCTCACTTCGGACAGACACTGAAGCTTTCTTT.

This clone was counted a single time. The chain joins TRBV6-5 to TRBJ2-1, with 10 bases that match TRBD1. Unmatched junction bases numbered 7, after V lost 7 bases and J lost 7 bases. The CDR3 is 14 amino acids. CDR1 and CDR2 from the germline V gene are MNHEY and SVGAGI. Here the CDR3 DNA reads TGTGCCAGCATCCGGGGGGACAGGGGTAATGAGCAGTTCTTC. Its translation is CASIRGDRGNEQFF.

The chain joins TRBV18 to TRBJ2-7; D remains unclear. Germline CDR1 reads KGHSH; CDR2 reads LQKENI. CDR3 length: 13 residues. Trimming pared 1 base from V and 3 bases from J, leaving 7 bases between. CDR3 loop: CASSPQSNYEQYF. The CDR3 nucleotides are TGTGCCAGCTCACCACAGAGTAACTACGAGCAGTACTTC.

CDR3 coding DNA: TGTGCCAGCAGTGAAACCCTAGCGGGACAGGAAGATACGCAGTATTTT. Its translation: CASSETLAGQEDTQYF. The chain combines TRBV6-1 with TRBJ2-3; possibly TRBD2 for D (9 bases). The V gene's germline CDR1 is MNHNS and CDR2 SASEGT. The CDR3 is 16 amino acids. Trimming stripped 2 bases from V and 5 bases from J, with 17 bases between.

J is TRBJ1-2 and V is TRBV10-3, with D possibly matching TRBD1 (5 bases). The V gene lost 3 bases and the J gene lost 4 bases, with 12 bases spanning the gap. This CDR3 is 14 amino acids long. Germline values: CDR1 ENHRY, CDR2 SYGVKD. CDR3 loop: CAISERGYGYGYTF. CDR3 nucleotide sequence: TGTGCCATCAGTGAAAGGGGTTACGGCTATGGCTACACCTTC.

The chain carries TRBV6-1 and TRBJ2-3, with 13 bases fitting TRBD2. The length of the CDR3 is 18 residues. CDR1 and CDR2 (germline): MNHNS, SASEGT. With 2 bases clipped from V and 2 bases from J, the junction kept 7 bases outside the gene matches. In DNA form, the CDR3 reads TGTGCCAGCAGTGAATGGGGGACTAGCGGGAAAATCACAGATACGCAGTATTTT. This gives the protein CASSEWGTSGKITDTQYF.

The rearrangement links TRBV6-2 or TRBV6-3 to TRBJ2-7, with D possibly matching TRBD2 (6 bases). The CDR3 is 15 residues long. Trimming left V 6 bases short and J 4 bases short, with 19 bases between. The germline V gene encodes CDR1 MNHEY and CDR2 SVGEGT. The CDR3 DNA reads as TGTGCCAGCAGCCTAGCGACGGGATCCCGTTACGAGCAGTACTTC. This translates into CASSLATGSRYEQYF.